The sequence of this TCR beta chain was determined in a study of coeliac disease. The repertoire was sequenced with immunoSEQ multiplex PCR; TCRdb's copy has only in-frame clones and lacks some. The table has fewer than 9,500 clones, roughly 67% seen once; the top ten hold just over 20%. CDR1 is LNHDA and CDR2 is SQIVND in the germline V gene (reference sequence). There are 12 residues in the CDR3. With V trimmed by 9 bases and J by 9 bases, 7 bases remained unmatched. Whole-study findings and limits: The authors judged this method unsuitable for unbiased gliadin-specific T cell detection. Known gliadin-specific TRB sequences: about 45% of the 18 coeliac samples, only 1 of 6 controls.

Turning to this clone: Its antigen is not known.

Cells were frozen in aliquots of 500,000, and one aliquot per fraction was sequenced. V is TRBV19 and J is TRBJ1-5; 8 bases are a match to TRBD1. This clonotype was sampled from a woman in her sixties or seventies with celiac disease. Sequencing input: lamina propria lymphocytes from the gut. The CDR3 bases are TGTGCCAGCGGACAGGGTCAGGGGCCCCAGCATTTT. It translates to CASGQGQGPQHF.